This entry describes one TCR beta chain. Its antigen is unknown. No base qualities exist here, and no much larger clone lies one base off it. This specimen belongs to a study of response to subunit inactivated influenza vaccine (dated 2018 in TCRdb). Concerning the study at large: Deep quantitative T cell receptor repertoire profiling was used in the study to track responses to a trivalent subunit inactivated influenza vaccine. Study-wide conclusions, independent of this receptor: According to the authors, only a limited number of new T cells may be recruited by each seasonal influenza vaccination.

The method behind the library was RT-PCR. Sequencer: Illumina HiSeq 2500. TCRdb reran the public reads through fastp at Q25 and MiXCR, keeping productive beta chains. Each record represents a unique CDR3 protein, reported with the most common genes and DNA among its rows. This sample is represented by 490,000 or so distinct CDR3 sequences; 7.6% of them were singletons. Together, the top ten hold 10% to 15% of the sample. V is clipped by 6 bases and J by 11 bases, and the sequence between their germline boundaries is 17 bases long. Based on the germline V gene, the CDR1 and CDR2 sequences are MNHNS and SASEGT. Including cysteine and phenylalanine, the CDR3 has 14 amino acids. The CDR3 DNA has 42 bases and is translated from base 1.

This sequence uses TRBV6-1 and TRBJ1-6, with TRBD1 tentatively as D gene (5 bases match). Sequenced here: PBMCs from blood, sampled less than 25 months after vaccination. The clonotype comes from a man between 50 and 69 years old who received an inactivated influenza vaccine. Donor details come from another sample of the same person, matched by shared clones. DNA sequence: TGTGCCAGCAGCAGTTACGGTGGGGCGACACCCCTCCACTTT. It codes for CASSSYGGATPLHF.